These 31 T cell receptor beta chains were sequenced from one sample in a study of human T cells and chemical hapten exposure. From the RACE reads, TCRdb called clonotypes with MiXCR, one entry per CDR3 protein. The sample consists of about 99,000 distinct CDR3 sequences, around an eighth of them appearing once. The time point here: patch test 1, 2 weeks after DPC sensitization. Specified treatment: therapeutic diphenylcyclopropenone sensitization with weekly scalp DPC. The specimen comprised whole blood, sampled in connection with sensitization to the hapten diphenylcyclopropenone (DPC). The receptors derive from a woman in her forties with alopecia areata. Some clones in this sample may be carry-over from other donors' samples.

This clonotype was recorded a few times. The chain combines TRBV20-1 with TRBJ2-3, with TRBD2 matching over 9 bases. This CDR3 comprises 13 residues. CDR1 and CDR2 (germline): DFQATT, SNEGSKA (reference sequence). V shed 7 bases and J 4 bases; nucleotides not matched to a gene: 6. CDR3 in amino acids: CSGVAGGADTQYF. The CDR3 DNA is TGCAGTGGGGTGGCGGGAGGGGCAGATACGCAGTATTTT.

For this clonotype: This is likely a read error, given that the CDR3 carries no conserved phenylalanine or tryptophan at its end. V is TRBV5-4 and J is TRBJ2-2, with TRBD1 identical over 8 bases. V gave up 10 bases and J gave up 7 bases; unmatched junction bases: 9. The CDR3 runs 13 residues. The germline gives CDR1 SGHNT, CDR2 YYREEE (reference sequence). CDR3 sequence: CAVGTGAIGELFS. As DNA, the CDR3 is TGTGCCGTAGGGACAGGAGCGATCGGGGAGCTGTTTTCT.

CDR3 in DNA: TGTGCCAGCAGTTACTGGGGCAGGGGGACCAATAACGCTTTCTTT. Translation gives CASSYWGRGTNNAFF. The chain couples TRBV6-2 or TRBV6-3 to TRBJ1-1, with TRBD1 matching over 7 bases. Germline loops: CDR1 MNHEY, CDR2 SVGEGT. V lost 1 base to trimming and J lost 11 bases; unmatched junction nucleotides: 13. This CDR3 spans 15 amino acids.

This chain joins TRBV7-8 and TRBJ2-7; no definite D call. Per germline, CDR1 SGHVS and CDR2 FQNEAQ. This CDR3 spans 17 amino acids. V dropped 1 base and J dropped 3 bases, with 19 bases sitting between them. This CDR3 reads CASSLGRSIFKGYEQYF. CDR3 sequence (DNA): TGTGCCAGCAGCTTAGGTCGATCGATATTCAAGGGCTACGAGCAGTACTTC.

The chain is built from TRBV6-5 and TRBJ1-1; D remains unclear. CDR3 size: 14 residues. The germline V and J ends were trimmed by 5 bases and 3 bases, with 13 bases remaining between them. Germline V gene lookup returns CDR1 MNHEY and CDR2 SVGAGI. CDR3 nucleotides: TGTGCCAGCAGTCCCATCGCTAGGTACACTGAAGCTTTCTTT. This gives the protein CASSPIARYTEAFF.

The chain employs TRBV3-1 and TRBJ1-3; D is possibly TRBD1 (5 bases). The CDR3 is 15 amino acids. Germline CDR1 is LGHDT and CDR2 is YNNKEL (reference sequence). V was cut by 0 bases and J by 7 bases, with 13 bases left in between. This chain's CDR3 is CASSQDRAAWNTIYF. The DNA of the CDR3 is TGTGCCAGCAGCCAAGACAGGGCGGCGTGGAACACCATATATTTT.

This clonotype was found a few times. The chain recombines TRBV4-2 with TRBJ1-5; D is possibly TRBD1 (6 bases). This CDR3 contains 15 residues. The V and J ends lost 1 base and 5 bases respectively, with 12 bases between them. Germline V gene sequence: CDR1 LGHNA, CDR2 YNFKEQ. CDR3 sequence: CASSQAQGMDQPQHF. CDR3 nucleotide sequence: TGTGCCAGCAGCCAAGCACAGGGAATGGATCAGCCCCAGCATTTT.

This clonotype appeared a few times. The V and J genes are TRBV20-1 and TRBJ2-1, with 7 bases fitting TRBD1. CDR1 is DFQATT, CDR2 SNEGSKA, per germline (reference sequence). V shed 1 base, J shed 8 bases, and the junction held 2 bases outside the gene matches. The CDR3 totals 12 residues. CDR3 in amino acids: CSARGDRDEQFF. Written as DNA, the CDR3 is TGCAGTGCTAGAGGCGACAGGGATGAGCAGTTCTTC.

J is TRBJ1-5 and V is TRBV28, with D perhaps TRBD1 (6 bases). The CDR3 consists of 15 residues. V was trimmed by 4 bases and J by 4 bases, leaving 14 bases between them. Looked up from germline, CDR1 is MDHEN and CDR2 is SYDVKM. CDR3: CASSSSGGFNQPQHF. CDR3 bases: TGTGCCAGCAGTTCCTCTGGGGGCTTTAATCAGCCCCAGCATTTT.

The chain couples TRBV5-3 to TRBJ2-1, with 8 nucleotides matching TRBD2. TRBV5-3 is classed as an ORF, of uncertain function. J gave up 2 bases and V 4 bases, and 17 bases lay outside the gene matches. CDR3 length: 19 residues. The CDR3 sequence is CARSPYGRAQTETYNEQFF. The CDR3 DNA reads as TGTGCCAGAAGCCCCTACGGGAGGGCCCAGACAGAGACCTACAATGAGCAGTTCTTC.

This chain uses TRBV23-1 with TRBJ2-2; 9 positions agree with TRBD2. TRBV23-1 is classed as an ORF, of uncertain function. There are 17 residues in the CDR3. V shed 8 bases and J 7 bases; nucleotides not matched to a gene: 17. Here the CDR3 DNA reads TGCGCCAGCTCACTTAGGACTAGCGAGGTAGTCGTCGGGGAGCTGTTTTTT. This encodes CASSLRTSEVVVGELFF.

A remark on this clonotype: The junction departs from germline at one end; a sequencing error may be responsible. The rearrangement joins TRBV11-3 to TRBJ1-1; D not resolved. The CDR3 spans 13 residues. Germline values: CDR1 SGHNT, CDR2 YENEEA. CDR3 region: CASSLAPNTEAFF. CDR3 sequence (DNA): TGTGCTAGCAGCTTAGCCCCGAACACTGAAGCTTTCTTT.

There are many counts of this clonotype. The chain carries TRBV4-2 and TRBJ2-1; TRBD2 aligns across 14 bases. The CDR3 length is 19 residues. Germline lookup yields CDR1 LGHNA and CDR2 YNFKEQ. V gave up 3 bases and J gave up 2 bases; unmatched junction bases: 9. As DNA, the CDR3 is TGTGCCAGCAGCCAGACTAGCGGGAGGGCAGGAGGTACCTACAATGAGCAGTTCTTC. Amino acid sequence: CASSQTSGRAGGTYNEQFF.

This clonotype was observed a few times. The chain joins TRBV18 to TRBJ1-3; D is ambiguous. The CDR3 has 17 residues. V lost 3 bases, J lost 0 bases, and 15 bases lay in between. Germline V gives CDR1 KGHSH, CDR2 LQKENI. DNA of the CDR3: TGTGCCAGCTCACCTAACGTTAGCGGCGGCTCTGGAAACACCATATATTTT. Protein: CASSPNVSGGSGNTIYF.

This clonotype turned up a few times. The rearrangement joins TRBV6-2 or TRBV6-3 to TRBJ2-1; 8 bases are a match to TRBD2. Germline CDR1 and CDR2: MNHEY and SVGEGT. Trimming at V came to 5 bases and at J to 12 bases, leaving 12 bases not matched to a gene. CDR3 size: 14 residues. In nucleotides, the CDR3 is TGTGCCAGCAGTGGCGGGGTAGCGGGAACGGCGCAGTTCTTC. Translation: CASSGGVAGTAQFF.

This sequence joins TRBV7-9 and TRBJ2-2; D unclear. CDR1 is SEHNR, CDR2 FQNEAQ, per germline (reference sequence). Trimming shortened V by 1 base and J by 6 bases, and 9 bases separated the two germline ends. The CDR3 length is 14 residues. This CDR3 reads CASSLERFPGELFF. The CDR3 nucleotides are TGTGCCAGCAGCTTAGAACGGTTCCCCGGGGAGCTGTTTTTT.

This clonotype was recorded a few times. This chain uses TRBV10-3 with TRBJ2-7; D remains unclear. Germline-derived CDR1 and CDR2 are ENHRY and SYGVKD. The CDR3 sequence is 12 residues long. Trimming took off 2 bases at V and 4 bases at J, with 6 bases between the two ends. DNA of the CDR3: TGTGCCATCAGTGAGAAAAGTTACGAGCAGTACTTC. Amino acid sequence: CAISEKSYEQYF.

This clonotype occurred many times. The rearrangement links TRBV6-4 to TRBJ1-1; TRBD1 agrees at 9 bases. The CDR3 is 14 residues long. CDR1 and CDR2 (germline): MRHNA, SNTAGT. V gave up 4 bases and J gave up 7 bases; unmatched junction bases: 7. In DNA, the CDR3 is TGTGCCAGCAGTGCGATTCCGGGACAGGGTGAAGCTTTCTTT. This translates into CASSAIPGQGEAFF.

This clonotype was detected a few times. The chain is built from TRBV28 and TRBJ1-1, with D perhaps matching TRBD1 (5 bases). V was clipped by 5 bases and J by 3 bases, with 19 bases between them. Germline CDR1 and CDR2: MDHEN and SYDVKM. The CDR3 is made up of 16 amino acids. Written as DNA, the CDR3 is TGTGCCAGCAGTACTATTTTCCGTACAGGCGACACTGAAGCTTTCTTT. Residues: CASSTIFRTGDTEAFF.

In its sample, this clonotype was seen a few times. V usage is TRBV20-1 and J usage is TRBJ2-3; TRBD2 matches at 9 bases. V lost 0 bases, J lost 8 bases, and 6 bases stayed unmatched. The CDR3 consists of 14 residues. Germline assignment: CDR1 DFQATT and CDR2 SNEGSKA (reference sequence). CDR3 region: CSARDSGSTGTQYF. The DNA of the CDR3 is TGCAGTGCTAGAGATAGCGGGAGTACTGGTACGCAGTATTTT.

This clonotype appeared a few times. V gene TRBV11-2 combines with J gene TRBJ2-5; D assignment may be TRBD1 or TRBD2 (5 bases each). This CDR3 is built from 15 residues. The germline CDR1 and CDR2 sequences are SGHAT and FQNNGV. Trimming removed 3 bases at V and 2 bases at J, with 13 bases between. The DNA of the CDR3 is TGTGCCAGCAGCTTCTCAGATGGGGGTCAAGAGACCCAGTACTTC. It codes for CASSFSDGGQETQYF.

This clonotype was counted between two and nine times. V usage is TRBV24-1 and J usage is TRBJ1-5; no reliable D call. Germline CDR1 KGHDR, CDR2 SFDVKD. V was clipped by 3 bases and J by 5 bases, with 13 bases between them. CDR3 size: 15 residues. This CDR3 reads CATSDDSKLDQPQHF. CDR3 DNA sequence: TGTGCCACCAGTGATGATTCCAAACTAGATCAGCCCCAGCATTTT.

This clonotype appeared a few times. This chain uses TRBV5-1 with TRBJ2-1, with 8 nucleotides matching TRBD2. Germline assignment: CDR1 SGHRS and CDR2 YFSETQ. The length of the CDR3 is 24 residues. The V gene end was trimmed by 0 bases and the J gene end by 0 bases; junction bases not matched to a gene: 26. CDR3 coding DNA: TGCGCCAGCAGCTTGGTAAAGTTTTCTAGCGGGTCAAACCTTCGGATCGACTCCTACAATGAGCAGTTCTTC. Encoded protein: CASSLVKFSSGSNLRIDSYNEQFF.

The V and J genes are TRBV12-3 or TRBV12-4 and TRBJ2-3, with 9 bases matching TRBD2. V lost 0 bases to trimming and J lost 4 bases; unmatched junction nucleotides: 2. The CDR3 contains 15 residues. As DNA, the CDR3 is TGTGCCAGCAGTTTAGCTAGCGGGAGTGCAGATACGCAGTATTTT. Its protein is CASSLASGSADTQYF.

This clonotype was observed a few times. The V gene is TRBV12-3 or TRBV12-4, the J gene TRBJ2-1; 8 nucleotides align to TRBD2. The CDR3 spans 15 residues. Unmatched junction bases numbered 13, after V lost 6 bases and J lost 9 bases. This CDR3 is CASRLSGSGGFEQFF. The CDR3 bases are TGTGCCAGCAGGTTGAGCGGGAGTGGGGGATTTGAGCAGTTCTTC.

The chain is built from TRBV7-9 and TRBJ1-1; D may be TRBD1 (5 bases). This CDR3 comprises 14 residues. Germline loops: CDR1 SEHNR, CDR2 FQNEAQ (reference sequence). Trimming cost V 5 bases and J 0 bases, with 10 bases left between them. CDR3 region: CASSQGIMNTEAFF. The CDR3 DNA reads TGTGCCAGCAGCCAGGGCATTATGAACACTGAAGCTTTCTTT.

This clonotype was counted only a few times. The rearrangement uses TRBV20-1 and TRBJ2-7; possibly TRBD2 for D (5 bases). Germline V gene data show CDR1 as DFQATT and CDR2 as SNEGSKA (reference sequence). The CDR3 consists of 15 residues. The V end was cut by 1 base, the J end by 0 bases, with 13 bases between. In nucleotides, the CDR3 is TGCAGTGCTAGAGCCCCAGCGGCGAGCTCCTACGAGCAGTACTTC. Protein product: CSARAPAASSYEQYF.

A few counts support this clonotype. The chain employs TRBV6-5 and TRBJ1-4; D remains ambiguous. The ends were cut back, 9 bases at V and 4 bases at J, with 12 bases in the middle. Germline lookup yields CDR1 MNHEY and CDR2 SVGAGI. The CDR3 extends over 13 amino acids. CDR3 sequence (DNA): TGTGCCAGTGCAGCCCGGGATAATGAAAAACTGTTTTTT. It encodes CASAARDNEKLFF.

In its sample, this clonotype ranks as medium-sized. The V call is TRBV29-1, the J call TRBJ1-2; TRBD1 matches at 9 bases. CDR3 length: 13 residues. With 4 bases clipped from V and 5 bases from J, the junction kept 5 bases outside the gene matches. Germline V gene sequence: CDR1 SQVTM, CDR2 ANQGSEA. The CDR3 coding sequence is TGCAGCGTTGGGTCGGGACAGGGATATGGCTACACCTTC. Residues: CSVGSGQGYGYTF.

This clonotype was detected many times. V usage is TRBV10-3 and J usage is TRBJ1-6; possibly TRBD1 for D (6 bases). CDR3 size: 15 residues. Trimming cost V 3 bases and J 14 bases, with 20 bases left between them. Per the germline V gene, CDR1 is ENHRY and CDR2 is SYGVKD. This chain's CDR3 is CAISEFLTGSRSLHF. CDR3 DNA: TGTGCCATCAGTGAATTTTTAACAGGGAGTCGGTCCCTCCACTTT.

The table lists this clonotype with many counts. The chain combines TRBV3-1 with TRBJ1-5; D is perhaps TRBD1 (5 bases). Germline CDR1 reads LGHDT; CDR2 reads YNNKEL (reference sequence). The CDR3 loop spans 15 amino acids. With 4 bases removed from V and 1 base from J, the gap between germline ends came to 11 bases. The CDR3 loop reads CASSLAGGSNQPQHF. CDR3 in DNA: TGTGCCAGCAGCCTAGCGGGGGGGAGCAATCAGCCCCAGCATTTT.